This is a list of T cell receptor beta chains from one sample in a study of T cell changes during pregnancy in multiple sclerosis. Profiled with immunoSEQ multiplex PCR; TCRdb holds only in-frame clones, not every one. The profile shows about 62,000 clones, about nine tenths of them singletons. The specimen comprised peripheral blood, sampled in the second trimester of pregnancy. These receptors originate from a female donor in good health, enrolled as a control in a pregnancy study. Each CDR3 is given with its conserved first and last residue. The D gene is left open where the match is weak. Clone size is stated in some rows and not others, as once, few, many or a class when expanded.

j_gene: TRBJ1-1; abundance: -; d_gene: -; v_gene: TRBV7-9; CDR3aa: CASSLVEGYPEAFF; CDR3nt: TGTGCCAGCAGCTTAGTCGAGGGTTACCCTGAAGCTTTCTTT
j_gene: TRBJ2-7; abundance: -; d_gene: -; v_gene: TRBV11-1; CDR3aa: CASSLVAGTSYEQYF; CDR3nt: TGTGCCAGCAGCTTAGTGGCCGGGACTTCCTACGAGCAGTACTTC
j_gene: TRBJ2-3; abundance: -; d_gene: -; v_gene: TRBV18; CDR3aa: CASSPRQTDTQYF; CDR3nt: TGTGCCAGCTCACCACGTCAAACAGATACGCAGTATTTT
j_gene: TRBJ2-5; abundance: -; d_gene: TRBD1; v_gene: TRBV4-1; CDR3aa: CASRDRDQETQYF; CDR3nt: TGCGCCAGCAGGGACAGGGACCAAGAGACCCAGTACTTC
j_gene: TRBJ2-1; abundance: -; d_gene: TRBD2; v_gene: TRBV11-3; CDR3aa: CASSLSSGSGNEQFF; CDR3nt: TGTGCCAGCAGCTTATCTAGCGGGAGCGGGAATGAGCAGTTCTTC
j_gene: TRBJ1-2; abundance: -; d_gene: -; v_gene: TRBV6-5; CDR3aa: CASSRTYGANYGYTF; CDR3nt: TGTGCCAGCAGCCGTACCTACGGGGCTAACTATGGCTACACCTTC
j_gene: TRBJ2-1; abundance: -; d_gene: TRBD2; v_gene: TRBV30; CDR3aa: CAWIPLAGGGEQFF; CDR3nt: TGTGCCTGGATACCCCTAGCGGGAGGGGGTGAGCAGTTCTTC
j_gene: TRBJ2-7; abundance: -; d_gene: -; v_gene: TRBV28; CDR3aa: CASSLTQDRELTHEQYF; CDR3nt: TGTGCCAGCAGTTTGACCCAGGACAGAGAGTTGACCCACGAGCAGTACTTC
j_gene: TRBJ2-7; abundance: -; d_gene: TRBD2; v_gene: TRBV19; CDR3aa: CASSDSGRSEQYF; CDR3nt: TGTGCCAGTAGTGATAGCGGGAGAAGCGAGCAGTACTTC
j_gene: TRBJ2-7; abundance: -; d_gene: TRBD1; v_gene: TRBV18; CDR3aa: CASSLNAPGQGSYEQYF; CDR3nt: TGTGCCAGCTCACTTAACGCTCCGGGACAGGGCTCCTACGAGCAGTACTTC
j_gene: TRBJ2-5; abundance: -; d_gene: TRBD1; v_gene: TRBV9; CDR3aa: CASSVLGQGGTQYF; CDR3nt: TGTGCCAGCAGCGTCTTGGGACAGGGGGGGACCCAGTACTTC
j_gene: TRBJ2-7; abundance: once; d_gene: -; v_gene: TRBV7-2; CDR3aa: CASSFKHAENEVSYEQYF; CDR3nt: TGTGCCAGCAGCTTTAAACATGCGGAGAACGAGGTCTCCTACGAGCAGTACTTC
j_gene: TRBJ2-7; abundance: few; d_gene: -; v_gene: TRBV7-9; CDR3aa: CASSQGGRGPYEQYF; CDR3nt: TGTGCCAGCAGCCAGGGGGGCAGGGGCCCCTACGAGCAGTACTTC
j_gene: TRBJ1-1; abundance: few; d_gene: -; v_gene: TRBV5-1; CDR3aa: CASTKVGGGTEAFF; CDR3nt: TGCGCCAGCACTAAAGTGGGGGGTGGGACTGAAGCTTTCTTT
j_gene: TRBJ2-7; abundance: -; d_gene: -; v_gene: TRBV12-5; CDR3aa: CASGSGGQSEQYF; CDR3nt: TGTGCTAGTGGCTCGGGGGGACAATCCGAGCAGTACTTC
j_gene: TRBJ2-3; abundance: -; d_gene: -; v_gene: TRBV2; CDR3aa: CASSDRRGADTQYF; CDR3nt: TGTGCCAGCAGTGACCGCAGGGGAGCAGATACGCAGTATTTT
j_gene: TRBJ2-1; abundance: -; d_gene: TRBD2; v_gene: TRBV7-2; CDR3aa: CASSQSGISGNEQFF; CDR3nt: TGTGCCAGCAGCCAATCCGGGATTAGCGGGAATGAGCAGTTCTTC
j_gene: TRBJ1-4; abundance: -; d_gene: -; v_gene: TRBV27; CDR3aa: CASSFGGVGEKLFF; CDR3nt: TGTGCCAGCAGTTTCGGCGGGGTGGGTGAAAAACTGTTTTTT
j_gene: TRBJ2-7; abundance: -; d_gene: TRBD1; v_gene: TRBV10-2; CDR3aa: CASSELGQEGEQYF; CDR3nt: TGCGCCAGCAGTGAGTTGGGACAGGAGGGCGAGCAGTACTTC
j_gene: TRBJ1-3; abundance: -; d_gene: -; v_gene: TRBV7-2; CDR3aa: CASSLVFSSGNTIYF; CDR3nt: TGTGCCAGCAGCTTAGTCTTCAGCTCTGGAAACACCATATATTTT
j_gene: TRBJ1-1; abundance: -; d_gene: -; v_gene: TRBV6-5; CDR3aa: CASSSSGRAPFF; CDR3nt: TGTGCCAGCAGTTCGAGTGGCAGGGCACCTTTCTTT
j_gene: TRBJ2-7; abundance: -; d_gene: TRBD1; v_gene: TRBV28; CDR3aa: CASSSRQGRYEQYF; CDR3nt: TGTGCCAGCTCATCGAGACAGGGACGCTACGAGCAGTACTTC
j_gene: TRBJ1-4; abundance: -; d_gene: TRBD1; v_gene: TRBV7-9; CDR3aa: CASSLGGTGMDEKLFF; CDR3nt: TGTGCCAGCAGCTTAGGGGGGACAGGGATGGATGAAAAACTGTTTTTT
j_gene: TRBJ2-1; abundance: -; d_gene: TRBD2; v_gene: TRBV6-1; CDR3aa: CASSEARRLAGVNEQFF; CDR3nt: TGTGCCAGCAGTGAAGCGCGGCGACTAGCGGGAGTCAATGAGCAGTTCTTC
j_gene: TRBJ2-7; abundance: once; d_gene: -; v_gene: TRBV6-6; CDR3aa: CASSVTGQSSYEQYF; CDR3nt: TGTGCCAGCAGTGTTACAGGGCAGTCATCCTACGAGCAGTACTTC
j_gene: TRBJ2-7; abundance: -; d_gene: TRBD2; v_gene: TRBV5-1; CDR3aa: CASSLGLAGAVYEQYF; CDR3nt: TGCGCCAGCAGCTTGGGGCTAGCGGGAGCCGTCTACGAGCAGTACTTC
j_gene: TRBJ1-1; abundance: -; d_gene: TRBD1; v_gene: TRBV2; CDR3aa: CASSLQGALNTEAFF; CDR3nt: TGTGCCAGCAGTCTACAGGGGGCGCTTAACACTGAAGCTTTCTTT
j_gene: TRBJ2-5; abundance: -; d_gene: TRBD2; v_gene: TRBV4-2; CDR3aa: CASRIQRGQETQYF; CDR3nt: TGTGCCAGCAGAATTCAGCGGGGTCAAGAGACCCAGTACTTC
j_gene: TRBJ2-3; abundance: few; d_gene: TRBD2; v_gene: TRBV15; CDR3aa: CATSRASGTTQYF; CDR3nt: TGTGCCACCAGCAGGGCTAGCGGGACTACGCAGTATTTT
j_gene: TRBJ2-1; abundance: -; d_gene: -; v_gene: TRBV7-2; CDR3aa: CASSPKDLAYNEQFF; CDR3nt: TGTGCCAGCAGCCCGAAGGACTTAGCCTACAATGAGCAGTTCTTC
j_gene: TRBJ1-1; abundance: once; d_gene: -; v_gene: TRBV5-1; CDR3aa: CASSLAGVPEAFF; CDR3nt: TGCGCCAGCAGCTTGGCGGGGGTGCCTGAAGCTTTCTTT
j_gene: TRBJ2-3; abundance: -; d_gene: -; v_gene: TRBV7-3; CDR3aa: CASSNGRGDTQYF; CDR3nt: TGTGCCAGCAGCAACGGACGGGGGGATACGCAGTATTTT
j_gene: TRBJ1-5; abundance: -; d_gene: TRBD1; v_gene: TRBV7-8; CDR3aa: CASSLRPWTGNQPQHF; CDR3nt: TGTGCCAGCAGCTTGCGGCCCTGGACAGGAAATCAGCCCCAGCATTTT
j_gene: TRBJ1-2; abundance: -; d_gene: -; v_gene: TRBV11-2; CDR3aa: CASSLGQNYGYTF; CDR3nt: TGTGCCAGCAGCTTAGGACAGAACTATGGCTACACCTTC
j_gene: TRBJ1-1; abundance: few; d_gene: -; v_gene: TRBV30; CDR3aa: CAWKQVFNTEAFF; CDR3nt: TGTGCCTGGAAGCAGGTCTTCAACACTGAAGCTTTCTTT
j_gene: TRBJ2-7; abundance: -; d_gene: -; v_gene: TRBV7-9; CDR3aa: CASGGGRGNEQYF; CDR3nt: TGTGCCAGCGGAGGCGGCAGGGGAAACGAGCAGTACTTC
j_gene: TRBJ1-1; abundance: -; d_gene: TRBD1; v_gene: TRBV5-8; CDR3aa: CASSGVWDRASEAFF; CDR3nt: TGTGCCAGCAGCGGCGTATGGGACAGGGCATCTGAAGCTTTCTTT
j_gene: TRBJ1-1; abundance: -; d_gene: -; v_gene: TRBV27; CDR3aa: CASSLRGAEAFF; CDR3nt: TGTGCCAGCAGTTTAAGAGGCGCTGAAGCTTTCTTT
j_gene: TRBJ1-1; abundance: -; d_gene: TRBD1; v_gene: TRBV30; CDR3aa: CAQRTGATTEAFF; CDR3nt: TGTGCCCAACGGACAGGGGCGACGACTGAAGCTTTCTTT
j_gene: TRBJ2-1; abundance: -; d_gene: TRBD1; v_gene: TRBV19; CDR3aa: CASSIGQGYNEQFF; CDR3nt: TGTGCCAGTAGTATAGGACAGGGCTACAATGAGCAGTTCTTC
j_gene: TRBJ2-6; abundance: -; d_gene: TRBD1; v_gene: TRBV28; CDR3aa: CASTGGASSGANVLTF; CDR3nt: TGTGCCAGCACAGGGGGCGCCAGCTCTGGGGCCAACGTCCTGACTTTC
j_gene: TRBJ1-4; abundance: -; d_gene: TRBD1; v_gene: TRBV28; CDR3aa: CASRTWTGPSFEANEKLFF; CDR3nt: TGTGCCAGCAGAACGTGGACAGGACCGAGTTTCGAGGCTAATGAAAAACTGTTTTTT
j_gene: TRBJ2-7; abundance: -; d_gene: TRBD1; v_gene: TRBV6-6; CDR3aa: CASSLQGARIYEQYF; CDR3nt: TGTGCCAGCAGTCTACAGGGGGCAAGAATCTACGAGCAGTACTTC
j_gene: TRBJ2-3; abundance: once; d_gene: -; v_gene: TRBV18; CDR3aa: CASSPADGGTQYF; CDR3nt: TGTGCCAGCTCACCGGCCGACGGCGGTACGCAGTATTTT